This T cell receptor (beta chain) came from a study of graft-versus-host responses after intestinal transplantation. On this clone: The antigen is not known.

This table comes from immunoSEQ multiplex PCR, and its TCRdb copy is limited to in-frame clones, with some not included. The sample records roughly 90,000 clones, less than 90% being singletons. The CDR3 covers 12 residues. CDR1 SGDLS and CDR2 YYNGEE come from the germline V gene. V was cut by 0 bases and J by 7 bases, with 4 bases left in between. The V gene is TRBV9, the J gene TRBJ2-2; D remains ambiguous. This sample comprised unstimulated CD4+ T cells sorted from spleen or lymph node cells, obtained before transplant. The sequence derives from a human donor who was the organ donor for an intestinal transplant. CDR3 amino acids: CASSVGGGELFF. The CDR3 DNA reads TGTGCCAGCAGCGTAGGAGGCGGGGAGCTGTTTTTT.